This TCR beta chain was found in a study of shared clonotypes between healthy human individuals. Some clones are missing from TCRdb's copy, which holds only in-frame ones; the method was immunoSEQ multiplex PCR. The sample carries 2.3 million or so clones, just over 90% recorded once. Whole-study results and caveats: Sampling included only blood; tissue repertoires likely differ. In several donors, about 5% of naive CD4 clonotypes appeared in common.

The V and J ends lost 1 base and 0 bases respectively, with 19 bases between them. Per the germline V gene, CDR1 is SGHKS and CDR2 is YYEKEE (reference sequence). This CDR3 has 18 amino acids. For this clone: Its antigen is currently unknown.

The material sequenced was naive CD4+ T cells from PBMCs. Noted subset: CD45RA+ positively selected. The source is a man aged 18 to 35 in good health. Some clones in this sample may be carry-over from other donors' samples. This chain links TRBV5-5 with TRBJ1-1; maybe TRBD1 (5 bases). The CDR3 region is CASSLSIQVRDMNTEAFF. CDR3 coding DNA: TGTGCCAGCAGCTTGTCGATACAGGTTAGAGACATGAACACTGAAGCTTTCTTT.